This T cell receptor (beta chain) was sequenced for a study of beta chain features in type 1 diabetes. Broader study findings: Shorter TCRB CDR3s, moderately but significantly so, marked every one of the four CD4+ subsets in Type 1 diabetes patients. PCR might preferentially amplify shorter templates, equally in patients and controls.

CDR1 and CDR2 (germline): KGHSH, LQKENI. V was pared by 4 bases and J by 0 bases, with 7 bases of the junction left unmatched. CDR3 length: 16 residues. The investigators reverse transcribed all of the isolated RNA, so they sequenced expressed TCRB transcripts. Assay used: immunoSEQ multiplex PCR; TCRdb lists only in-frame clones, some missing. The sample has almost 350,000 clones; about a tenth are singletons. In the case of this clone: Its antigen remains unknown.

J is TRBJ2-7 and V is TRBV18; 9 positions match TRBD1. This clonotype was obtained from a man between 25 and 39 years old with type 1 diabetes. Sample: central memory CD4+ T cells from blood. The CDR3 nucleotides read TGTGCCAGCTCACGGGACAGGGCCCGGCACTCCTACGAGCAGTACTTC. Encoded protein: CASSRDRARHSYEQYF.